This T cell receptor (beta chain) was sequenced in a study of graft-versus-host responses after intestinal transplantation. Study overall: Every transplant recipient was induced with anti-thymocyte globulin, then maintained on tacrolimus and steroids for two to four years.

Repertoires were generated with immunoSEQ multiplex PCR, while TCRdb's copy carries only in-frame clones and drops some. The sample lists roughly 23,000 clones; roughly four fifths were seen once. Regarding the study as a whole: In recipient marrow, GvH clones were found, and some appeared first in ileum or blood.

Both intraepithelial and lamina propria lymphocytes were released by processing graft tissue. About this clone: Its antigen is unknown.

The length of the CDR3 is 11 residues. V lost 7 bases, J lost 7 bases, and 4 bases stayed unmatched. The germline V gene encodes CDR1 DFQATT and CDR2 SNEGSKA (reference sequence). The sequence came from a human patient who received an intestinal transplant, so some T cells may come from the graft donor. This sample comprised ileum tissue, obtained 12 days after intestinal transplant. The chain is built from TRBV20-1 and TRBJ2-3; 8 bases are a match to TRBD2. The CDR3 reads CSGQRGNTQYF. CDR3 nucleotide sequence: TGCAGTGGTCAGCGGGGGAATACGCAGTATTTT.